The T cell receptor (beta chain) under discussion was sequenced for a study of radiotherapy plus CTLA-4 blockade in lung cancer. The study, taken as a whole, reports: Per reports, early blood T cell clone dynamics, plus interferon-beta, forecast response most strongly.

As concerns this clone: What it binds is unknown.

CDR1 and CDR2 (germline): MNHNY, SVGAGI (reference sequence). Trimming took 7 bases from V and 2 from J; bases not matched to a gene: 9. This CDR3 is built from 15 residues. Data came from immunoSEQ multiplex PCR; TCRdb stores just in-frame clones and leaves some out. This table has 55,000 to 80,000 clones, 80% to 90% appearing once. The specimen was peripheral blood, collected from a patient treated with radiotherapy plus ipilimumab. The gene calls are TRBV6-6 and TRBJ2-7, with TRBD1 identical over 9 bases. The receptor was derived from a human donor with non-small cell lung cancer that progressed on radiotherapy plus ipilimumab. The CDR3 DNA sequence: TGTGCCAGCATCCAAAGCGGGACAGGGACCTACGAGCAGTACTTC. Translated, it gives CASIQSGTGTYEQYF.